Each of the 6 T cell receptor beta chains below was sequenced from the same sample in a study of siplizumab effects on memory and regulatory T cells. Using immunoSEQ multiplex PCR, the repertoire was profiled, and TCRdb retains in-frame clones only, with some absent. Of around 110,000 clones listed, approximately 94% are singletons. The sequenced sample was non-Treg CD4+ T cells sorted from blood. These receptors originate from a human donor in good health.

The rearrangement links TRBV19 to TRBJ2-3; D unclear. Germline V gives CDR1 LNHDA, CDR2 SQIVND (reference sequence). The CDR3 runs to 12 residues. Trimming took off 3 bases at V and 4 bases at J, with 5 bases between the two ends. The CDR3 DNA follows: TGTGCCAGTAGTATTCCCCCAGATACGCAGTATTTT. Translation gives CASSIPPDTQYF.

This chain links TRBV6-4 with TRBJ2-7; 10 nucleotides agree with TRBD1. The CDR3 has 19 residues. Per germline, CDR1 MRHNA and CDR2 SNTAGT. J was trimmed by 4 bases and V by 6 bases; bases with no gene match: 21. CDR3 protein: CASSSFSGQGNPFPYEQYF. CDR3 DNA sequence: TGTGCCAGCAGCTCGTTTTCGGGACAGGGGAACCCCTTTCCTTACGAGCAGTACTTC.

This chain connects TRBV5-1 to TRBJ2-1, with 7 bases fitting TRBD1. The CDR3 has 16 residues. CDR1 SGHRS and CDR2 YFSETQ come from the germline V gene. V shed 4 bases, J shed 4 bases, and the junction held 11 bases outside the gene matches. Here the CDR3 reads CASSALGTEFYNEQFF. As DNA, the CDR3 is TGCGCCAGCAGCGCGCTCGGGACAGAGTTTTACAATGAGCAGTTCTTC. The full variable domain, with the rest looked up from reference TRBV5-1 and TRBJ2-1, is KAGVTQTPRYLIKTRGQQVTLSCSPISGHRSVSWYQQTPGQGLQFLFEYFSETQRNKGNFPGRFSGRQFSNSRSEMNVSTLELGDSALYLCASSALGTEFYNEQFFGPGTRLTVL.

A word on this clone: Other DNA sequences in this sample translate to the same CDR3. V is TRBV6-5 and J is TRBJ2-7; 10 positions match TRBD1. The V and J ends lost 6 bases and 5 bases, in that order; junction bases with no gene match: 4. The length of the CDR3 is 13 residues. Germline assignment: CDR1 MNHEY and CDR2 SVGAGI. The CDR3 loop reads CASRGTGAHEQYF. CDR3 DNA: TGTGCCAGCAGGGGGACAGGGGCACACGAGCAGTACTTC.

V is TRBV7-3 and J is TRBJ2-2, with D hard to call. Germline V gene data show CDR1 as SGHTA and CDR2 as FQGTGA. Trimming left V 6 bases short and J 2 bases short, with 7 bases between. The CDR3 runs 13 residues. CDR3 DNA sequence: TGTGCCAGCAGTGGGCTTAACACCGGGGAGCTGTTTTTT. Residues: CASSGLNTGELFF.

The rearrangement joins TRBV7-8 to TRBJ1-1; no firm D call. Trimming pared 4 bases from V and 0 bases from J, leaving 12 bases between. The CDR3 length is 15 residues. Per germline, CDR1 SGHVS and CDR2 FQNEAQ. The CDR3 protein is CASSYSETMNTEAFF. CDR3 in DNA: TGTGCCAGCAGCTATTCGGAGACAATGAACACTGAAGCTTTCTTT.